This T cell receptor beta chain was captured in a study of early T cells in non-severe SARS-CoV-2 infection. Study context: RNA in bulk from unsorted whole blood was sequenced, and chains were unpaired.

Germline assignment: CDR1 MNHEY and CDR2 SVGAGI. The CDR3 is made up of 19 amino acids. The J segment lost 7 bases and the V segment lost 6 bases, leaving 19 bases of the junction unmatched. This clonotype was seen a few times. Antigen unknown. General study findings and limits: Sequences matched to VDJdb favored anti-spike CD8 responses, while private and CD4 specificities were missed.

Unique molecular identifiers tagged individual cDNA molecules. TCRdb passed the 5' RACE reads through MiXCR, listing each CDR3 protein once. The data hold about 80,000 distinct CDR3 sequences, with 5% observed a single time. The starting material was whole blood, obtained at baseline. The gene calls are TRBV6-5 and TRBJ2-2; 11 bases match TRBD2. The clonotype comes from an adult who was a healthcare worker with PCR-confirmed SARS-CoV-2 infection or an uninfected control (not recorded which). This chain's CDR3 is CASRNRARASGRNLGELFF. CDR3 nucleotide sequence: TGTGCCAGCAGAAACAGGGCTCGGGCTAGCGGGAGGAATCTCGGGGAGCTGTTTTTT.